This T cell receptor (beta chain) was sequenced for a study of blood T cells in healthy people across ages. Combining a sample-barcoded 5' primer with a J-beta primer mix, a second PCR ran for roughly 7 to 11 cycles. TCRdb itself ran the 5' RACE reads through MiXCR, one entry per CDR3 protein. The repertoire includes about 780,000 distinct CDR3 sequences, about 46% of them detected once, and about a sixth sits in the top ten. Germline-derived CDR1 and CDR2 are KGHSH and LQKENI. Deletions cut 4 bases from V and 3 bases from J, with 16 bases between. The CDR3 covers 15 residues. The sample holds a few counts of this clonotype. Donors gave roughly 10 milliliters of peripheral blood apiece.

The clonotype originates from a man older than 75 in good health. This sequence joins TRBV18 and TRBJ2-7; a possible D gene is TRBD1 (6 bases). Sequencing was carried out using blood. This chain's CDR3 is CASSRTGTRDYEQYF. The CDR3 region has the DNA TGTGCCAGCTCACGGACCGGGACACGTGACTACGAGCAGTACTTC.